This T cell receptor beta chain was retrieved from a study of blood T cell repertoires in COVID-19. Study-wide background: Nucleic acid was either cDNA or gDNA, and it came from T cells, B-cell-depleted T cells, or PBMCs.

The V and J ends lost 3 bases and 4 bases, in that order; junction bases with no gene match: 11. In germline, CDR1 is MGHDK, CDR2 SYGVNS. The CDR3 spans 17 residues. Enrollment of patients from Seattle took place during active infection, with longitudinal follow-up. Assay: immunoSEQ multiplex PCR; the TCRdb copy retains only in-frame clones and omits some. The repertoire holds about 230,000 clones, with 70% to 90% as singletons. The sequenced sample consisted of peripheral blood. The sequence was obtained from a man aged 45-65 years with COVID-19, enrolled during active disease. The J gene is TRBJ2-1, the V gene TRBV25-1; 8 nucleotides match TRBD2. CDR3 DNA: TGTGCCAGCAGTGAGATGTGGAGCGGGAGTGATTACAATGAGCAGTTCTTC. This sequence encodes CASSEMWSGSDYNEQFF.